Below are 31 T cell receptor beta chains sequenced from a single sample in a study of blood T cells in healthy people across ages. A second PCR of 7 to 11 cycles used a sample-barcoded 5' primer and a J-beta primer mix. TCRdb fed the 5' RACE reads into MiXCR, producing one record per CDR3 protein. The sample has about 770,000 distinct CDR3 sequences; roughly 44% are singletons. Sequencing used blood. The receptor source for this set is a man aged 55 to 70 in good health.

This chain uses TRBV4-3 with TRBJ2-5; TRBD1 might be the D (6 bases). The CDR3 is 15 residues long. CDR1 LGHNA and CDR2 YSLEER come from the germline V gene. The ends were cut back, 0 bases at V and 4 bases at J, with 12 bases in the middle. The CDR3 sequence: CASSQDWQGRETQYF. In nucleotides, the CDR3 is TGCGCCAGCAGCCAAGATTGGCAGGGGAGAGAGACCCAGTACTTC.

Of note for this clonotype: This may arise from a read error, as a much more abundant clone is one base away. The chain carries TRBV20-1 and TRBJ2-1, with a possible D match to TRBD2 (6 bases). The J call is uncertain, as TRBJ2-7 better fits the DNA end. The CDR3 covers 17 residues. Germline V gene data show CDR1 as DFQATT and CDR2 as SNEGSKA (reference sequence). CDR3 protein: CSASGRGPRGVYNEQYF. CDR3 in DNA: TGCAGTGCTAGTGGGCGGGGACCACGAGGGGTATACAATGAGCAGTACTTC.

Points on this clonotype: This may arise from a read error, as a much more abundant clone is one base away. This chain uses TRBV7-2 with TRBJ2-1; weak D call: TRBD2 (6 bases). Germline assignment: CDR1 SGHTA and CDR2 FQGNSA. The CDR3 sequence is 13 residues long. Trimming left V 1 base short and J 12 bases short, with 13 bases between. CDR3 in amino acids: CASSLVASDGQFF. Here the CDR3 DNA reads TGTGCCAGCAGCTTAGTGGCTAGCGATGGGCAGTTCTTC.

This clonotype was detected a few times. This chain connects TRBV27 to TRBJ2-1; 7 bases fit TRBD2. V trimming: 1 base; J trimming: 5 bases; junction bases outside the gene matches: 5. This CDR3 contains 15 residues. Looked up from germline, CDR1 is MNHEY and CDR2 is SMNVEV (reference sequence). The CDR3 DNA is TGTGCCAGCAGTTTATTGCTGGGGGGGGACAATGAGCAGTTCTTC. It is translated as CASSLLLGGDNEQFF.

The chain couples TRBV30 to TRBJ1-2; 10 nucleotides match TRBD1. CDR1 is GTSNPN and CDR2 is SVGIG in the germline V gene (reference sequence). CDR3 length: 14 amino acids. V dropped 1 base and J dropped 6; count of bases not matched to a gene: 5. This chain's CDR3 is CAWSETGTGDGYTF. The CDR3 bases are TGTGCCTGGAGTGAAACCGGGACAGGGGATGGCTACACCTTC. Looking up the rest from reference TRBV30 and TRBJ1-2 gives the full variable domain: SQTIHQWPATLVQPVGSPLSLECTVEGTSNPNLYWYRQAAGRGLQLLFYSVGIGQISSEVPQNLSASRPQDRQFILSSKKLLLSDSGFYLCAWSETGTGDGYTFGSGTRLTVV.

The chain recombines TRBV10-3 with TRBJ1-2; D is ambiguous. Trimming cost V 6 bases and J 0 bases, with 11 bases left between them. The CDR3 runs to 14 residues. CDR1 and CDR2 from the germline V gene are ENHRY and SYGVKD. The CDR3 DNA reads TGTGCCATCAGCCGAGAGCAAGCTAACTATGGCTACACCTTC. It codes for CAISREQANYGYTF.

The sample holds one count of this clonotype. As DNA, the CDR3 is TGCAGTGCCTCGGACGCAGCAGGGACCCAGTACTTC. Protein product: CSASDAAGTQYF. This chain links TRBV20-1 with TRBJ2-5; D gene uncertain. CDR1 is DFQATT, CDR2 SNEGSKA, per germline (reference sequence). With 6 bases removed from V and 7 bases from J, the gap between germline ends came to 15 bases. This CDR3 is 12 amino acids long.

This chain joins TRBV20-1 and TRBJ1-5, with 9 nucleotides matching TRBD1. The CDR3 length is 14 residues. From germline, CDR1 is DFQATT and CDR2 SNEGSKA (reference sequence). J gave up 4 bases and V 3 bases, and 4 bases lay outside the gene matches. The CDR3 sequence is CSARTGGRNQPQHF. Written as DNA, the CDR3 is TGCAGTGCTAGGACAGGGGGGCGAAATCAGCCCCAGCATTTT.

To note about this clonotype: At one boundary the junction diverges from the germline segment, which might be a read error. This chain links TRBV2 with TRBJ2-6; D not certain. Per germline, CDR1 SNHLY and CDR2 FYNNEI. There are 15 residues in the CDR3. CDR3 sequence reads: CASRRHDLTDNVPTF. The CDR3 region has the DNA TGTGCCAGCCGAAGACACGACCTCACAGACAACGTCCCGACTTTC. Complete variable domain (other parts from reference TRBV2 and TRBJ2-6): EPEVTQTPSHQVTQMGQEVILRCVPISNHLYFYWYRQILGQKVEFLVSFYNNEISEKSEIFDDQFSVERPDGSNFTLKIRSTKLEDSAMYFCASRRHDLTDNVPTFGAGSRLTVL.

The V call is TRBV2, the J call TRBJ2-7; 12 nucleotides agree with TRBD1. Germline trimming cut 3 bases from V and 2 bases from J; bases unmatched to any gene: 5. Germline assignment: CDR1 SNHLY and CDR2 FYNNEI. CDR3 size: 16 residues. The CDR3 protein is CASSEGTGGAPYEQYF. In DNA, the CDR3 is TGTGCCAGCAGTGAGGGGACAGGGGGCGCACCCTACGAGCAGTACTTC.

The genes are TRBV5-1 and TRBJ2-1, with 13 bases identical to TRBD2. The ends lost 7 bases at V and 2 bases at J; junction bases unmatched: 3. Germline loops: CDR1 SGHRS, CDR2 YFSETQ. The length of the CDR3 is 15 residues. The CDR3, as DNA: TGCGCCAGCGGGGGGACTAGCGGGGCCTACAATGAGCAGTTCTTC. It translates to CASGGTSGAYNEQFF. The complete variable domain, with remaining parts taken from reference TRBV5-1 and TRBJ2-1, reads KAGVTQTPRYLIKTRGQQVTLSCSPISGHRSVSWYQQTPGQGLQFLFEYFSETQRNKGNFPGRFSGRQFSNSRSEMNVSTLELGDSALYLCASGGTSGAYNEQFFGPGTRLTVL.

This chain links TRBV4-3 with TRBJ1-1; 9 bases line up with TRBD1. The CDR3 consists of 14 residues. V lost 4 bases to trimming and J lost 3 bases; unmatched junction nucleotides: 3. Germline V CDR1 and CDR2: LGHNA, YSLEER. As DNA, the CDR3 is TGCGCCAGCAGCCCCGGGGACAGGGACACTGAAGCTTTCTTT. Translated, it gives CASSPGDRDTEAFF.

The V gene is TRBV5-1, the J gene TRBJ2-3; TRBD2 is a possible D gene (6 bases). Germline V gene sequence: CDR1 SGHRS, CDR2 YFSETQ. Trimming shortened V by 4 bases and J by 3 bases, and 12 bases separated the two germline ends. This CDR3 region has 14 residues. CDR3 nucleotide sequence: TGCGCCAGCAGCCTTTCTAGCGAAACAGATACGCAGTATTTT. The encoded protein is CASSLSSETDTQYF.

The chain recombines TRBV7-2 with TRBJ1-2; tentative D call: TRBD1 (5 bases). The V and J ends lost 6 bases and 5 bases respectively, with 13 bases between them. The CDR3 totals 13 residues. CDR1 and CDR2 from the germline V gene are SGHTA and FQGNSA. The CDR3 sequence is CASRGRVLYGYTF. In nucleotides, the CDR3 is TGTGCCAGCAGGGGCAGGGTCTTATATGGCTACACCTTC.

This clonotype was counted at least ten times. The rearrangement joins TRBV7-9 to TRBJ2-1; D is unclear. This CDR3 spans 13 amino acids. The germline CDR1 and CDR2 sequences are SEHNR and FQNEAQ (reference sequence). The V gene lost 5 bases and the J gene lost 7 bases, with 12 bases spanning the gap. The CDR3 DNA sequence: TGTGCCAGCAGCCCACCCCCAGGAAATGAGCAGTTCTTC. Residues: CASSPPPGNEQFF.

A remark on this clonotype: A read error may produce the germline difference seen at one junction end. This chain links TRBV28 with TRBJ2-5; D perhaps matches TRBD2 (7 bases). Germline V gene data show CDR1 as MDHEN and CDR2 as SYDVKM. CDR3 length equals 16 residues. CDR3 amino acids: CASSRGSGGGQETRYF. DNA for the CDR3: TGTGCCAGCAGTAGGGGTTCTGGCGGGGGCCAGGAGACCCGGTACTTC.

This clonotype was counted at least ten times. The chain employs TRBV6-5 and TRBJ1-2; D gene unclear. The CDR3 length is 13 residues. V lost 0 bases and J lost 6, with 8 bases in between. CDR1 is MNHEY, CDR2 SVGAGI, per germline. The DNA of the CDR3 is TGTGCCAGCAGTTACTCGATGAGGGATGGCTACACCTTC. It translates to CASSYSMRDGYTF.

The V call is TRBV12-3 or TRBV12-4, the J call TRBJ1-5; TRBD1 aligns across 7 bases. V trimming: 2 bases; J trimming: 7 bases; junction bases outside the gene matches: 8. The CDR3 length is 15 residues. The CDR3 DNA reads TGTGCCAGCAGTTTAAGTTTAGGGGGCGGGCAGCCCCAGCATTTT. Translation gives CASSLSLGGGQPQHF.

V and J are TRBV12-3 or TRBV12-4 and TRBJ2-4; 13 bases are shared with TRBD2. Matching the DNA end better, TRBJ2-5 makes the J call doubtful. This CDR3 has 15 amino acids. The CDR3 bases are TGTGCCAGCAGTTTAGAACTAGCGGGGGGGAAGACCCAGTACTTC. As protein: CASSLELAGGKTQYF.

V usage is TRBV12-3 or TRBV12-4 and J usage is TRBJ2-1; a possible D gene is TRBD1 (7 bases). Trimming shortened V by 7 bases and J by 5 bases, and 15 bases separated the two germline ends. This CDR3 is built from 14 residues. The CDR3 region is CASTSGGTDNEQFF. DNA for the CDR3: TGTGCCAGCACCTCAGGGGGGACAGACAATGAGCAGTTCTTC.

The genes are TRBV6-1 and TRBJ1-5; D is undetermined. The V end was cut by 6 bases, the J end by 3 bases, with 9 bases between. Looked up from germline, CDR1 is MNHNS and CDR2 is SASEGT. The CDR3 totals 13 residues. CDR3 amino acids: CASRTEINQPQHF. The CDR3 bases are TGTGCCAGCAGAACCGAGATCAATCAGCCCCAGCATTTT.

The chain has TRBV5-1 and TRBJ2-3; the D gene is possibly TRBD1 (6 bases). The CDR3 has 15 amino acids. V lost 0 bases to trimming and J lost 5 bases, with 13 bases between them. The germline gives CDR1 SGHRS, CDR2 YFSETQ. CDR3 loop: CASSLELPGEDTQYF. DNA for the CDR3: TGCGCCAGCAGCTTGGAACTACCAGGGGAAGATACGCAGTATTTT.

CDR3 amino acids: CASSYKPGGGNQPQHF. The CDR3 nucleotides read TGTGCCAGCAGTTACAAGCCCGGGGGCGGCAATCAGCCCCAGCATTTT. The chain uses TRBV6-2 or TRBV6-3 and TRBJ1-5, with D possibly TRBD1 on 6 matching bases. V was pared by 2 bases and J by 2 bases, with 13 bases between. This CDR3 comprises 16 residues. From germline, CDR1 is MNHEY and CDR2 SVGEGT.

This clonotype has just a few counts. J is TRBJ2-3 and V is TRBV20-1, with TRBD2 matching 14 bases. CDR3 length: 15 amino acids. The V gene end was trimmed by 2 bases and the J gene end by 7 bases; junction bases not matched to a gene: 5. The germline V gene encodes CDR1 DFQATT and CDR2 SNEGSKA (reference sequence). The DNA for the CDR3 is TGCAGTGCTAGATCGACTAGCGGGGGGGCTTATACGCAGTATTTT. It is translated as CSARSTSGGAYTQYF.

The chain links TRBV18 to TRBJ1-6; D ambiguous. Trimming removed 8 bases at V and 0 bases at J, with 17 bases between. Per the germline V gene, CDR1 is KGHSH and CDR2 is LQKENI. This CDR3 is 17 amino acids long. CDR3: CASTQVELRSYNSPLHF. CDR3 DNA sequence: TGTGCCAGCACCCAAGTCGAACTACGCTCCTATAATTCACCCCTCCACTTT.

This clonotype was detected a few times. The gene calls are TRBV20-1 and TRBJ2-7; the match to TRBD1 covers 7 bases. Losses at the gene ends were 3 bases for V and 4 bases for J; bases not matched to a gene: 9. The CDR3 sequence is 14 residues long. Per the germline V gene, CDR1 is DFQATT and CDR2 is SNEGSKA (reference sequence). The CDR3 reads CSASPFSQGYEQYF. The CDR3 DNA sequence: TGCAGTGCTAGCCCATTCTCACAGGGGTACGAGCAGTACTTC.

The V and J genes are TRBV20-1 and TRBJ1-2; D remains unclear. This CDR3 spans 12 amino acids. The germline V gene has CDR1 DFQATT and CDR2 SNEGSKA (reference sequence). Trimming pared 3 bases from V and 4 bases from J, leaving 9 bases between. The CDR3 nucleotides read TGCAGTGCTAGCAACGGGAGCTATGGCTACACCTTC. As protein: CSASNGSYGYTF.

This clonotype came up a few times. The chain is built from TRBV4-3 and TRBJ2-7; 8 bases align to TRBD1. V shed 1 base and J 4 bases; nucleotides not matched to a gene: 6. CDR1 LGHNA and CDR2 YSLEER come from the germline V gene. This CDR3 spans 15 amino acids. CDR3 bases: TGCGCCAGCAGCCAAGGACAGGGGCTGGAATACGAGCAGTACTTC. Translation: CASSQGQGLEYEQYF.

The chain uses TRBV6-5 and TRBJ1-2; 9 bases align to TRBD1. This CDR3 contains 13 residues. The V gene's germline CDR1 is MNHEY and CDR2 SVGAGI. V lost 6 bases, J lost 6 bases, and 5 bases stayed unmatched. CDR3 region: CASRPGQGNGYTF. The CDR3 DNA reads TGTGCCAGCAGACCGGGACAGGGAAATGGCTACACCTTC.

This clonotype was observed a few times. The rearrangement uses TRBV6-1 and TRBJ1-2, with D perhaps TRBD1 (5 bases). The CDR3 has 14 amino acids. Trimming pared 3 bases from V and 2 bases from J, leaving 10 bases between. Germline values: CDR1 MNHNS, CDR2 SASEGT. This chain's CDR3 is CASSEPRGNYGYTF. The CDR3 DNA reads TGTGCCAGCAGTGAGCCGAGGGGAAACTATGGCTACACCTTC.

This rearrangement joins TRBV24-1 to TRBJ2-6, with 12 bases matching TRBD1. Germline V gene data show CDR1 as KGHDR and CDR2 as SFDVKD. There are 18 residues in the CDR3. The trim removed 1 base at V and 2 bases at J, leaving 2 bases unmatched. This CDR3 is CATSDLGTGGAGANVLTF. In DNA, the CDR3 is TGTGCCACCAGTGATTTAGGGACAGGGGGCGCTGGGGCCAACGTCCTGACTTTC.